Listed below are T cell receptor beta chains from one sample, sequenced in a study of siplizumab effects on memory and regulatory T cells. Data came from immunoSEQ multiplex PCR; TCRdb stores just in-frame clones and leaves some out. The sample lists 95,000 to 100,000 clones; 80% to 95% were seen once. The sample comprised non-Treg CD4+ T cells sorted from blood. The receptors were sampled from a human donor in good health. Each CDR3 is given with its conserved first and last residue. Fields, in order: clone size, CDR3 length, V gene, J gene, D gene, CDR3 DNA, CDR3 protein. The D gene is left open where the match is weak. The size entry is marked missing in some rows and otherwise reads once, few, many or a size class.

clone_size: .; cdr3_length: 11; v_call: TRBV11-1; j_call: TRBJ2-1; d_call: .; cdr3_nt: TGTGCCAGCAGCTTAGACAATGAGCAGTTCTTC; cdr3_aa: CASSLDNEQFF
clone_size: .; cdr3_length: 17; v_call: TRBV27; j_call: TRBJ1-1; d_call: .; cdr3_nt: TGTGCCAGCAGTTTATCCCCGGACAGCCTAAGACGAGCTGAAGCTTTCTTT; cdr3_aa: CASSLSPDSLRRAEAFF
clone_size: .; cdr3_length: 12; v_call: TRBV6-1; j_call: TRBJ2-7; d_call: .; cdr3_nt: TGTGCCAGCAGTGTATCTTCCTACGAGCAGTACTTC; cdr3_aa: CASSVSSYEQYF
clone_size: .; cdr3_length: 17; v_call: TRBV29-1; j_call: TRBJ1-1; d_call: TRBD1; cdr3_nt: TGCAGCGTTGAAGACGTCTGGGCGGCAGGGGGCAAAGATGAAGCTTTCTTT; cdr3_aa: CSVEDVWAAGGKDEAFF
clone_size: .; cdr3_length: 15; v_call: TRBV7-9; j_call: TRBJ2-3; d_call: TRBD2; cdr3_nt: TGTGCCAGCAGCTCAGGGACTAGCCGGACAGATACGCAGTATTTT; cdr3_aa: CASSSGTSRTDTQYF
clone_size: .; cdr3_length: 17; v_call: TRBV7-3; j_call: TRBJ2-1; d_call: TRBD1; cdr3_nt: TGTGCCAGCAGCTCTGCCGCAGGGGGAAACTCCTACAATGAGCAGTTCTTC; cdr3_aa: CASSSAAGGNSYNEQFF
clone_size: .; cdr3_length: 13; v_call: TRBV6-5; j_call: TRBJ1-4; d_call: .; cdr3_nt: TGTGCCAGCAGAATGGGGGAAGGTGAAAAACTGTTTTTT; cdr3_aa: CASRMGEGEKLFF
clone_size: .; cdr3_length: 15; v_call: TRBV30; j_call: TRBJ1-6; d_call: .; cdr3_nt: TGTGCCTGGAGTGTACATGCAAGGGGGGCGACACCCCTCCACTTT; cdr3_aa: CAWSVHARGATPLHF
clone_size: .; cdr3_length: 15; v_call: TRBV7-8; j_call: TRBJ2-1; d_call: TRBD1; cdr3_nt: TGTGCCAGCAGCTACCGGGACAGGGGTGACGCTGAGCAGTTCTTC; cdr3_aa: CASSYRDRGDAEQFF
clone_size: .; cdr3_length: 13; v_call: TRBV28; j_call: TRBJ2-1; d_call: TRBD2; cdr3_nt: TGTGCCAGCAGTTTATTGGCGGGAGGAGAGCAGTTCTTC; cdr3_aa: CASSLLAGGEQFF
clone_size: .; cdr3_length: 19; v_call: TRBV7-9; j_call: TRBJ2-1; d_call: .; cdr3_nt: TGTGCCAGCAGCTTAGGGCTCCCAGGGGACGGGAGCTCCTACAATGAGCAGTTCTTC; cdr3_aa: CASSLGLPGDGSSYNEQFF
clone_size: few; cdr3_length: 12; v_call: TRBV30; j_call: TRBJ1-1; d_call: .; cdr3_nt: TGTGCCTGGAGAAATTCGGCAAGTGAAGCTTTCTTT; cdr3_aa: CAWRNSASEAFF
clone_size: .; cdr3_length: 17; v_call: TRBV4-3; j_call: TRBJ2-1; d_call: .; cdr3_nt: TGCGCCAGCAGCCAAGATCCAGGGGGAGGGCCGACGGGGGAGCAGTTCTTC; cdr3_aa: CASSQDPGGGPTGEQFF
clone_size: .; cdr3_length: 19; v_call: TRBV27; j_call: TRBJ2-3; d_call: TRBD2; cdr3_nt: TGTGCCAGCAGTCCACGGGCCCCGGGACTAGCGGGTCCCACAGATACGCAGTATTTT; cdr3_aa: CASSPRAPGLAGPTDTQYF
clone_size: .; cdr3_length: 15; v_call: TRBV28; j_call: TRBJ2-7; d_call: .; cdr3_nt: TGTGCCAGCACCCTTTTTTTGGGAGCGGTCTACGAGCAGTACTTC; cdr3_aa: CASTLFLGAVYEQYF
clone_size: once; cdr3_length: 14; v_call: TRBV21-1; j_call: TRBJ2-1; d_call: .; cdr3_nt: TGTGCCAGCAGCAAAGTCAACAGTATCAATGAGCAGTTCTTC; cdr3_aa: CASSKVNSINEQFF
clone_size: .; cdr3_length: 15; v_call: TRBV10-3; j_call: TRBJ1-2; d_call: TRBD1; cdr3_nt: TGTGCCATCAGTGTGGGACAGATATCTAACTATGGCTACACCTTC; cdr3_aa: CAISVGQISNYGYTF
clone_size: .; cdr3_length: 13; v_call: TRBV6-1; j_call: TRBJ1-5; d_call: .; cdr3_nt: TGTGCCAGCAGACAGGGTTCCAATCAGCCCCAGCATTTT; cdr3_aa: CASRQGSNQPQHF
clone_size: .; cdr3_length: 15; v_call: TRBV7-2; j_call: TRBJ2-1; d_call: TRBD2; cdr3_nt: TGTGCCAGCAGGGGACTAGCGGGAGCCCTCAATGAGCAGTTCTTC; cdr3_aa: CASRGLAGALNEQFF
clone_size: .; cdr3_length: 16; v_call: TRBV7-9; j_call: TRBJ2-7; d_call: TRBD1; cdr3_nt: TGTGCCAGCAGCCCAAACCCGGGACAGGGGTCACTCGAGCAGTACTTC; cdr3_aa: CASSPNPGQGSLEQYF
clone_size: .; cdr3_length: 13; v_call: TRBV6-1; j_call: TRBJ1-5; d_call: .; cdr3_nt: TGTGCCAGCACCAAGCGGGAAAATCAGCCCCAGCATTTT; cdr3_aa: CASTKRENQPQHF
clone_size: .; cdr3_length: 14; v_call: TRBV28; j_call: TRBJ1-2; d_call: .; cdr3_nt: TGTGCCAGCAGTTTTGTAGGGGGTTGGTATGGCTACACCTTC; cdr3_aa: CASSFVGGWYGYTF
clone_size: .; cdr3_length: 15; v_call: TRBV6-6; j_call: TRBJ1-5; d_call: .; cdr3_nt: TGTGCCAGCAGTCCCGCGGGAACTTTAAATCAGCCCCAGCATTTT; cdr3_aa: CASSPAGTLNQPQHF
clone_size: .; cdr3_length: 15; v_call: TRBV5-1; j_call: TRBJ2-1; d_call: TRBD2; cdr3_nt: TGCGCCAGCAGCTCCTCAAGACTAGCGGACAATGAGCAGTTCTTC; cdr3_aa: CASSSSRLADNEQFF
clone_size: .; cdr3_length: 15; v_call: TRBV7-9; j_call: TRBJ2-3; d_call: .; cdr3_nt: TGTGCCAGCAGCCTTACAGGGATGGGGAAAGATACGCAGTATTTT; cdr3_aa: CASSLTGMGKDTQYF
clone_size: once; cdr3_length: 15; v_call: TRBV15; j_call: TRBJ2-1; d_call: .; cdr3_nt: TGTGCCACCAGCAGTTTCCTAGCGAGATACAATGAGCAGTTCTTC; cdr3_aa: CATSSFLARYNEQFF
clone_size: .; cdr3_length: 16; v_call: TRBV12-5; j_call: TRBJ1-4; d_call: TRBD1; cdr3_nt: TGTGCTAGTGGTCCGGACAGGGACCTAACTAATGAAAAACTGTTTTTT; cdr3_aa: CASGPDRDLTNEKLFF
clone_size: .; cdr3_length: 14; v_call: TRBV11-2; j_call: TRBJ1-2; d_call: .; cdr3_nt: TGTGCCAGCAGCTTCGAGGGGGGATGGAGTGGCTACACCTTC; cdr3_aa: CASSFEGGWSGYTF
clone_size: .; cdr3_length: 14; v_call: TRBV30; j_call: TRBJ2-7; d_call: TRBD1; cdr3_nt: TGTGCCTGGAGTACGGGGACAGGGAGATACGAGCAGTACTTC; cdr3_aa: CAWSTGTGRYEQYF
clone_size: .; cdr3_length: 14; v_call: TRBV25-1; j_call: TRBJ1-4; d_call: .; cdr3_nt: TGTGCCAGCAGTGAATACCGCCCCTCAGAAAAACTGTTTTTT; cdr3_aa: CASSEYRPSEKLFF
clone_size: .; cdr3_length: 15; v_call: TRBV2; j_call: TRBJ2-7; d_call: .; cdr3_nt: TGTGCCAGCAAAACTAGAGACAGGAGCTCCTACGAGCAGTACTTC; cdr3_aa: CASKTRDRSSYEQYF
clone_size: .; cdr3_length: 15; v_call: TRBV19; j_call: TRBJ1-1; d_call: TRBD1; cdr3_nt: TGTGCCAGTAGTACTCGGGACAGCCTGAACACTGAAGCTTTCTTT; cdr3_aa: CASSTRDSLNTEAFF
clone_size: .; cdr3_length: 13; v_call: TRBV5-8; j_call: TRBJ2-7; d_call: .; cdr3_nt: TGTGCCAGCAGCCGGACAGCGGGATACGAGCAGTACTTC; cdr3_aa: CASSRTAGYEQYF
clone_size: .; cdr3_length: 13; v_call: TRBV7-2; j_call: TRBJ2-7; d_call: .; cdr3_nt: TGTGCCAGCAGCTCCGGCAGGGCCTACGAGCAGTACTTC; cdr3_aa: CASSSGRAYEQYF
clone_size: .; cdr3_length: 15; v_call: TRBV28; j_call: TRBJ1-1; d_call: .; cdr3_nt: TGTGCCAGCACCCCGTTGAGCCCACTGAACACTGAAGCTTTCTTT; cdr3_aa: CASTPLSPLNTEAFF
clone_size: .; cdr3_length: 15; v_call: TRBV2; j_call: TRBJ1-5; d_call: .; cdr3_nt: TGTGCCAGCAATCTTCTGGGGGCGAGCAATCAGCCCCAGCATTTT; cdr3_aa: CASNLLGASNQPQHF
clone_size: .; cdr3_length: 17; v_call: TRBV7-9; j_call: TRBJ2-6; d_call: .; cdr3_nt: TGTGCCAGCAGCTTAGCGCTTGACAGCTCTGGGGCCAACGTCCTGACTTTC; cdr3_aa: CASSLALDSSGANVLTF
clone_size: .; cdr3_length: 14; v_call: TRBV11-3; j_call: TRBJ1-2; d_call: .; cdr3_nt: TGTGCCAGCAGCCCGGGGAGGTCTAGCTATGGCTACACCTTC; cdr3_aa: CASSPGRSSYGYTF
clone_size: .; cdr3_length: 15; v_call: TRBV10-3; j_call: TRBJ1-1; d_call: .; cdr3_nt: TGTGCCATCAGTGGTGGCGGCCTAATGAACACTGAAGCTTTCTTT; cdr3_aa: CAISGGGLMNTEAFF
clone_size: .; cdr3_length: 12; v_call: TRBV6-1; j_call: TRBJ2-7; d_call: .; cdr3_nt: TGTGCCAGCAGACAGACCTACTACGAGCAGTACTTC; cdr3_aa: CASRQTYYEQYF
clone_size: .; cdr3_length: 15; v_call: TRBV4-1; j_call: TRBJ2-2; d_call: TRBD2; cdr3_nt: TGCGCCAGCAGCCAAGAGGCTAGCGGCACCGGGGAGCTGTTTTTT; cdr3_aa: CASSQEASGTGELFF
clone_size: .; cdr3_length: 15; v_call: TRBV2; j_call: TRBJ2-3; d_call: .; cdr3_nt: TGTGCCAGCAGCCTCAATCGGAGAATCACGGATACGCAGTATTTT; cdr3_aa: CASSLNRRITDTQYF
clone_size: .; cdr3_length: 14; v_call: TRBV7-3; j_call: TRBJ2-3; d_call: TRBD2; cdr3_nt: TGTGCCAGCAGCTTAGCTAGCGGGCGGGATACGCAGTATTTT; cdr3_aa: CASSLASGRDTQYF
clone_size: once; cdr3_length: 18; v_call: TRBV9; j_call: TRBJ2-1; d_call: TRBD2; cdr3_nt: TGTGCCAGCAGCGTAGACTTTCGACGGGGGGAAATCTACAATGAGCAGTTCTTC; cdr3_aa: CASSVDFRRGEIYNEQFF
clone_size: .; cdr3_length: 14; v_call: TRBV14; j_call: TRBJ1-6; d_call: .; cdr3_nt: TGTGCCAGCAGCCCGCAGGGGATCCATTCACCCCTCCACTTT; cdr3_aa: CASSPQGIHSPLHF
clone_size: .; cdr3_length: 14; v_call: TRBV6-5; j_call: TRBJ2-1; d_call: TRBD2; cdr3_nt: TGTGCCAGCAGGGCTAGCGGGAGGGCCCAGGAGCAGTTCTTC; cdr3_aa: CASRASGRAQEQFF
clone_size: .; cdr3_length: 13; v_call: TRBV6-6; j_call: TRBJ1-2; d_call: .; cdr3_nt: TGTGCCAGCAGTTTTCCTAGGAAGAATGGCTACACCTTC; cdr3_aa: CASSFPRKNGYTF
clone_size: .; cdr3_length: 14; v_call: TRBV7-9; j_call: TRBJ2-7; d_call: TRBD2; cdr3_nt: TGTGCCAGCAGCTTCCCCGGGACTAGCCGCGAGCAGTACTTC; cdr3_aa: CASSFPGTSREQYF
clone_size: once; cdr3_length: 14; v_call: TRBV5-1; j_call: TRBJ1-6; d_call: TRBD1; cdr3_nt: TGCGCCAGCAGCGATAGACAGGGAGCTTCACCCCTCCACTTT; cdr3_aa: CASSDRQGASPLHF
clone_size: .; cdr3_length: 14; v_call: TRBV7-8; j_call: TRBJ1-2; d_call: .; cdr3_nt: TGTGCCAGCAGCACTTCCGGGCCCCTTCGGGGCTACACCTTC; cdr3_aa: CASSTSGPLRGYTF
clone_size: once; cdr3_length: 15; v_call: TRBV5-1; j_call: TRBJ2-1; d_call: .; cdr3_nt: TGCGCCAGCACAGGGGCCTTTAGCTCCTACAATGAGCAGTTCTTC; cdr3_aa: CASTGAFSSYNEQFF